The clone carrying this T cell receptor beta chain was recorded a few times. Clinical history reported by participants formed the basis on which cohorts were assigned. Study processing details: Quantification of nucleated cells was approximated via reference gene primer amplification. Some clones are missing from TCRdb's copy, which holds only in-frame ones; the method was immunoSEQ multiplex PCR. V, J and clone size are those of that table, while D and trimming were read from the DNA. In the table there are approximately 160,000 clones, over 70% of which are singletons. Trimming left V 5 bases short and J 0 bases short, with 14 bases between. CDR1 is MDHEN, CDR2 SYDVKM, per germline. The CDR3 contains 15 residues. These data belong to a study of blood T cell repertoires in COVID-19. Study-level information: Sites across the United States, Italy and Spain contributed samples from acute and convalescent COVID-19. T cells, B-cell-depleted T cells, or PBMCs supplied cDNA or gDNA.

This TCR was recovered from a woman in her forties or fifties in a cohort exposed to, infected with or recovered from COVID-19 (not recorded which). J is TRBJ2-7 and V is TRBV28; D might be TRBD2 (5 bases). Material: PBMCs or T cells enriched from blood (not recorded which). CDR3 loop: CASSRRAGGSYEQYF. CDR3 nucleotides: TGTGCCAGCAGTCGCCGGGCGGGCGGCTCCTACGAGCAGTACTTC.